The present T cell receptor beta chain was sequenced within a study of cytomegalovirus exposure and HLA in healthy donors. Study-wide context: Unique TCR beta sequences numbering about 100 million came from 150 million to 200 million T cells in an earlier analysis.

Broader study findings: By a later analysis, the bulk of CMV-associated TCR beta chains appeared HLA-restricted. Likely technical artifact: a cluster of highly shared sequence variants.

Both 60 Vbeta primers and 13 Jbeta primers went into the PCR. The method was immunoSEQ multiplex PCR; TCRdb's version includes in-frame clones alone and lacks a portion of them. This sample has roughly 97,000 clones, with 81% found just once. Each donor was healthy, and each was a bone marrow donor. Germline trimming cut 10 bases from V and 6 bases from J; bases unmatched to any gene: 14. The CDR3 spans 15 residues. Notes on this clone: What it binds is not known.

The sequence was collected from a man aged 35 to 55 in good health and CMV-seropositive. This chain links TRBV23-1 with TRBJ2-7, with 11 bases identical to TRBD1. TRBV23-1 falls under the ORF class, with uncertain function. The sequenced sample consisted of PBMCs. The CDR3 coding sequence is TGCGCCACCCGCCCGATCATGGACAGGGGGCGCGAGCAGTACTTC. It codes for CATRPIMDRGREQYF.